This T cell receptor (beta chain) was retrieved from a study of Ad26.COV2.S vaccination and SARS-CoV-2 variants (dated by TCRdb to the early 2020s). Broadly, across the study: Donors in the vaccine arm were drawn from COV1001, a multicentre, randomized, double-blind, placebo-controlled phase I-IIa trial testing Ad26.COV2.S in healthy adults. A total of around 32 samples were included in the TCR-sequenced set, comprising roughly 19 Ad26.COV2.S vaccine recipients, 5 placebo recipients and 8 SARS-CoV-2 convalescent individuals. TCRbeta repertoire sequencing was used to assess the specificity and breadth of SARS-CoV-2-reactive T cell receptors after Ad26.COV2.S vaccination. Trial participants were randomized into five groups of five: low-dose or high-dose Ad26.COV2.S given once or twice, or placebo on both occasions. Throughout the experiments and outcome assessment, investigators stayed blinded to trial group allocation. Ad26.COV2.S was administered intramuscularly at a dose of 5x10^10 or 1x10^11 viral particles, either as one shot or as two shots given 56 days apart. Study-level results and caveats: Ad26.COV2.S recipients had higher spike-specific TCR breadth than placebo recipients (P = 0.0014). According to the authors, total T cell responses may have been underestimated by the TCR breadth and depth analyses. The study was not powered for comparison of responses between vaccine doses or regimens. After vaccination, spike-specific CD8+ and CD4+ T cell responses were reported to show substantial breadth. Vaccine and placebo recipients had similar non-spike TCR breadth, a finding consistent with the vaccine containing only spike.

Note on this clone: Its specific antigen is unknown. The sample holds no much larger clone one base away, and base qualities are not on file.

The intended sense of this specimen's treatment or condition label: 15 to 20 received Ad26.COV2.S at low or high dose, single or two shots; about 5 received placebo; per-sample allocation not given. Repertoires of vaccine and placebo recipients were sequenced from samples taken on day 63 after the first injection. Between 29 July and 7 August 2020, Cohort 1b enrolled some 25 adults aged 18-55 years at one site in Boston, USA. Ad26.COV2.S was a replication-incompetent adenovirus type 26 vector that expressed a prefusion-stabilized SARS-CoV-2 spike protein derived from the original Wuhan strain. TCRbeta CDR3 regions were sequenced with the immunoSEQ Assay. After extraction, genomic DNA underwent amplification by bias-controlled multiplex PCR, followed by high-throughput sequencing. The study's own analysis went as follows. To quantify the absolute abundance of every unique TCRbeta CDR3 region, sequences were collapsed and filtered. T cell fraction was estimated by normalization of TCRbeta template counts to usable DNA, with usable DNA being measured through amplification of reference genes present in all nucleated cells. Repertoire TCRs were annotated as SARS-CoV-2-specific by exact matching of V gene, CDR3 amino acid sequence and J gene to a known reactive TCR set. MIRA supplied the reference SARS-CoV-2 TCR set, which was filtered for enrichment in COVID-19-positive ImmuneCODE repertoires so that public or cross-reactive TCRs were removed. Using the MIRA antigens, annotated TCRs were further analysed by specific ORF or by position within an ORF. Depth was the summed frequency of annotated unique rearrangements, while breadth was defined as annotated unique rearrangements over total unique productive rearrangements. TCR breadth was compared between groups using two-sided Wilcoxon rank-sum tests. As stored in TCRdb, this immuneACCESS dataset retains in-frame rearrangements with V and J assigned. A fraction of the clones does not appear; measured against another copy, unresolved V genes explain less than half of the discrepancy, and the remainder lacks a known reason. V, J and clone size are taken as reported in that table, and D and trimming were inferred from the DNA itself. The sample yields hundreds of thousands of clones; roughly 90% were counted once. The biggest ten clones account for approximately 1.5% of the sample.

Spanning cysteine to phenylalanine, the CDR3 consists of 17 amino acids. Left in the record is the CDR3 DNA by itself, 51 bases read in frame from the first base. Trimming takes 6 bases off V and 0 bases off J; junction bases not matched to a gene: 5. Based on the germline V gene, the CDR1 and CDR2 sequences are MNHEY and SVGEGT. The sample was peripheral blood, taken in a trial of Ad26.COV2.S vaccine versus placebo. This chain joins TRBV6-2 or TRBV6-3 to TRBJ2-6, and 10 junction bases match TRBD1. This receptor was obtained from a person between 18 and 65 years old who received the Ad26.COV2.S COVID-19 vaccine or a placebo. Here the CDR3 is given as CASSRDRGLSGANVLTF. The bases read TGTGCCAGCAGCCGGGACAGGGGTCTCTCTGGGGCCAACGTCCTGACTTTC.